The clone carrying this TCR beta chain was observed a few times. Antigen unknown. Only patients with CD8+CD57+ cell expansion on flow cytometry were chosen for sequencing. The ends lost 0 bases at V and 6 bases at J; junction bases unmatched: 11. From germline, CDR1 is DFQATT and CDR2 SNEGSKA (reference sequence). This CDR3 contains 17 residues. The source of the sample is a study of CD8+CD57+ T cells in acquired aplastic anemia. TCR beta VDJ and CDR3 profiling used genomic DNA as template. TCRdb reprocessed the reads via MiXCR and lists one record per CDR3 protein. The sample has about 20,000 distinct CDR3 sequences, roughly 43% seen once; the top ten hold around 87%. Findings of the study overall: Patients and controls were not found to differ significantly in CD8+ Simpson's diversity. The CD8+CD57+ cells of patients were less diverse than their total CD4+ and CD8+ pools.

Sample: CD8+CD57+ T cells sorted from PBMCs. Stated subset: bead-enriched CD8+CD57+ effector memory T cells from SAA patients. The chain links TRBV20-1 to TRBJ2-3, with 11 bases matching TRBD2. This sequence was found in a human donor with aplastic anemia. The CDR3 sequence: CSARDPLAGAPLDTQYF. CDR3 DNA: TGCAGTGCTAGAGATCCACTAGCGGGGGCGCCTCTGGATACGCAGTATTTT.